These T cell receptor beta chains were read from a single sample in a study of cytomegalovirus exposure and HLA in healthy donors. Assay: immunoSEQ multiplex PCR; the TCRdb copy retains only in-frame clones and omits some. There are 70,000 to 75,000 clones in the sample, with approximately 3.8% held by the top ten. Sequenced material: PBMCs. The receptors here all came from a female donor in good health and CMV-seropositive. CDR3s include the opening cysteine and the closing phenylalanine or tryptophan. The order of the fields is V gene, D gene, J gene, CDR3 protein, CDR3 DNA. The D gene is left open where the match is weak.

V gene: TRBV11-3; D gene: -; J gene: TRBJ1-1; CDR3 protein: CASSLSSGNTEAFF; CDR3 DNA: TGTGCCAGCAGCTTATCCTCGGGGAACACTGAAGCTTTCTTT
V gene: TRBV20-1; D gene: -; J gene: TRBJ1-1; CDR3 protein: CSARTGFEAFF; CDR3 DNA: TGCAGTGCCAGAACAGGGTTCGAAGCTTTCTTT
V gene: TRBV14; D gene: TRBD1; J gene: TRBJ1-5; CDR3 protein: CASSQGTGEGQPQHF; CDR3 DNA: TGTGCCAGCAGCCAAGGGACAGGGGAAGGTCAGCCCCAGCATTTT
V gene: TRBV11-2; D gene: TRBD1; J gene: TRBJ1-3; CDR3 protein: CASSRQGAAGNTIYF; CDR3 DNA: TGTGCCAGCAGTAGACAGGGGGCCGCTGGAAACACCATATATTTT
V gene: TRBV4-2; D gene: TRBD1; J gene: TRBJ2-7; CDR3 protein: CASSLDRGEQYF; CDR3 DNA: TGTGCCAGCAGCCTCGACAGGGGCGAGCAGTACTTC
V gene: TRBV19; D gene: -; J gene: TRBJ1-1; CDR3 protein: CASSVEDLMNTEAFF; CDR3 DNA: TGTGCCAGTAGTGTCGAGGATCTCATGAACACTGAAGCTTTCTTT
V gene: TRBV5-1; D gene: TRBD2; J gene: TRBJ2-5; CDR3 protein: CASSLYGSGGSETQYF; CDR3 DNA: TGCGCCAGCAGCTTGTATGGTAGCGGGGGCTCGGAGACCCAGTACTTC
V gene: TRBV6-1; D gene: TRBD2; J gene: TRBJ2-3; CDR3 protein: CASSESLAGGVDTQYF; CDR3 DNA: TGTGCCAGCAGTGAGAGCCTAGCGGGGGGTGTAGATACGCAGTATTTT
V gene: TRBV11-1; D gene: TRBD1; J gene: TRBJ2-7; CDR3 protein: CASSLPRTGTYEQYF; CDR3 DNA: TGTGCCAGCAGCTTACCGAGGACAGGGACGTACGAGCAGTACTTC
V gene: TRBV29-1; D gene: -; J gene: TRBJ1-1; CDR3 protein: CSVTPPLTEDFF; CDR3 DNA: TGCAGCGTCACCCCCCCACTCACTGAAGATTTCTTT
V gene: TRBV29-1; D gene: TRBD1; J gene: TRBJ1-2; CDR3 protein: CSVRQGYGYTF; CDR3 DNA: TGCAGCGTCCGACAGGGCTATGGCTACACCTTC
V gene: TRBV9; D gene: TRBD1; J gene: TRBJ2-5; CDR3 protein: CASSVAGQGSENQYF; CDR3 DNA: TGTGCCAGCAGCGTAGCGGGACAGGGTAGTGAGAACCAGTACTTC
V gene: TRBV6-5; D gene: TRBD1; J gene: TRBJ1-4; CDR3 protein: CASSYEGATEKLFF; CDR3 DNA: TGTGCCAGCAGTTACGAGGGGGCTACTGAAAAACTGTTTTTT
V gene: TRBV12-2; D gene: -; J gene: TRBJ2-7; CDR3 protein: CASGTGSVYEQYF; CDR3 DNA: TGTGCAAGCGGGACAGGATCAGTCTACGAGCAGTACTTC
V gene: TRBV6-1; D gene: -; J gene: TRBJ1-4; CDR3 protein: CASTLQGNEKLFF; CDR3 DNA: TGTGCCAGCACCTTACAGGGTAATGAAAAACTGTTTTTT
V gene: TRBV15; D gene: TRBD1; J gene: TRBJ1-1; CDR3 protein: CATSRGRGLNTEAFF; CDR3 DNA: TGTGCCACCAGCAGAGGCAGGGGGCTGAACACTGAAGCTTTCTTT
V gene: TRBV29-1; D gene: TRBD1; J gene: TRBJ2-5; CDR3 protein: CSVEDIGDRGRLQYF; CDR3 DNA: TGCAGCGTTGAAGATATTGGGGACAGGGGGCGTCTCCAGTACTTC
V gene: TRBV7-7; D gene: TRBD1; J gene: TRBJ2-3; CDR3 protein: CASSPGGIQADTQYF; CDR3 DNA: TGTGCTAGCAGCCCAGGGGGCATACAGGCAGATACGCAGTATTTT
V gene: TRBV5-1; D gene: -; J gene: TRBJ1-5; CDR3 protein: CASSLDGANNQPQHF; CDR3 DNA: TGCGCCAGCAGCTTGGACGGTGCCAACAATCAGCCCCAGCATTTT
V gene: TRBV2; D gene: -; J gene: TRBJ1-2; CDR3 protein: CASRDGRLNYGYTF; CDR3 DNA: TGTGCCAGCAGGGATGGCAGGTTGAACTATGGCTACACCTTC
V gene: TRBV6-4; D gene: -; J gene: TRBJ2-1; CDR3 protein: CASSDGYSYNEQFF; CDR3 DNA: TGTGCCAGCAGTGATGGATACAGCTACAATGAGCAGTTCTTC
V gene: TRBV18; D gene: TRBD1; J gene: TRBJ2-5; CDR3 protein: CASSHRGPQETQYF; CDR3 DNA: TGTGCCAGCTCACACAGGGGCCCCCAAGAGACCCAGTACTTC
V gene: TRBV7-2; D gene: TRBD2; J gene: TRBJ2-7; CDR3 protein: CASSLSGGIYEQYF; CDR3 DNA: TGTGCCAGCAGCTTATCGGGAGGTATCTACGAGCAGTACTTC
V gene: TRBV28; D gene: TRBD1; J gene: TRBJ2-7; CDR3 protein: CASSFGTVREQYF; CDR3 DNA: TGTGCCAGCAGTTTCGGGACAGTAAGGGAGCAGTACTTC
V gene: TRBV29-1; D gene: -; J gene: TRBJ2-7; CDR3 protein: CSVGSQPGYEQYF; CDR3 DNA: TGCAGCGTTGGAAGTCAGCCGGGGTACGAGCAGTACTTC
V gene: TRBV19; D gene: TRBD2; J gene: TRBJ2-7; CDR3 protein: CASSRLAGVQFHEQYF; CDR3 DNA: TGTGCCAGTAGCCGACTAGCGGGAGTCCAGTTCCACGAGCAGTACTTC
V gene: TRBV4-1; D gene: -; J gene: TRBJ2-5; CDR3 protein: CASSQSLATAQETQYF; CDR3 DNA: TGCGCCAGCAGCCAATCGCTAGCTACCGCGCAAGAGACCCAGTACTTC
V gene: TRBV7-2; D gene: -; J gene: TRBJ1-2; CDR3 protein: CASSLVASGDYGYTF; CDR3 DNA: TGTGCCAGCAGCTTAGTGGCGTCAGGGGACTATGGCTACACCTTC
V gene: TRBV6-5; D gene: -; J gene: TRBJ1-4; CDR3 protein: CASSIGGANEKLFF; CDR3 DNA: TGTGCCAGCAGCATTGGGGGGGCAAATGAAAAACTGTTTTTT
V gene: TRBV5-1; D gene: -; J gene: TRBJ2-1; CDR3 protein: CASSGGVLVSDEQFF; CDR3 DNA: TGCGCCAGCAGCGGAGGGGTTCTAGTTTCTGATGAGCAGTTCTTC
V gene: TRBV7-2; D gene: TRBD2; J gene: TRBJ2-5; CDR3 protein: CASSRGLGGETQYF; CDR3 DNA: TGTGCCAGCAGCCGCGGACTAGGCGGGGAGACCCAGTACTTC
V gene: TRBV20-1; D gene: -; J gene: TRBJ2-5; CDR3 protein: CSATQQETQYF; CDR3 DNA: TGCAGTGCTACCCAACAAGAGACCCAGTACTTC
V gene: TRBV10-3; D gene: -; J gene: TRBJ2-7; CDR3 protein: CAISLGSEQYF; CDR3 DNA: TGTGCCATCAGTCTAGGGAGCGAGCAGTACTTC
V gene: TRBV6-5; D gene: -; J gene: TRBJ2-5; CDR3 protein: CASSYRQGGWETQYF; CDR3 DNA: TGTGCCAGCAGTTACCGACAGGGAGGATGGGAGACCCAGTACTTC
V gene: TRBV9; D gene: -; J gene: TRBJ2-1; CDR3 protein: CASSPQGNSDNEQFF; CDR3 DNA: TGTGCCAGCAGCCCCCAGGGAAACTCCGACAATGAGCAGTTCTTC
V gene: TRBV7-2; D gene: TRBD1; J gene: TRBJ1-1; CDR3 protein: CASSQDRATEAFF; CDR3 DNA: TGTGCCAGCAGCCAAGACAGGGCCACTGAAGCTTTCTTT
V gene: TRBV19; D gene: TRBD1; J gene: TRBJ1-1; CDR3 protein: CATGTGASTEAFF; CDR3 DNA: TGTGCCACAGGGACAGGGGCCTCCACTGAAGCTTTCTTT
V gene: TRBV9; D gene: -; J gene: TRBJ1-1; CDR3 protein: CASSVGQVVNTEAFF; CDR3 DNA: TGTGCCAGCAGCGTAGGACAGGTCGTGAACACTGAAGCTTTCTTT
V gene: TRBV6-4; D gene: TRBD2; J gene: TRBJ2-1; CDR3 protein: CASSVGLASNEQFF; CDR3 DNA: TGTGCCAGCAGTGTGGGACTAGCGTCCAATGAGCAGTTCTTC
V gene: TRBV6-4; D gene: TRBD2; J gene: TRBJ2-3; CDR3 protein: CASSDQSSGGADTQYF; CDR3 DNA: TGTGCCAGCAGTGACCAGTCTAGCGGGGGGGCAGATACGCAGTATTTT
V gene: TRBV7-6; D gene: -; J gene: TRBJ1-5; CDR3 protein: CASSFQLGDNQPQHF; CDR3 DNA: TGTGCCAGCAGCTTTCAGTTAGGGGACAATCAGCCCCAGCATTTT
V gene: TRBV28; D gene: TRBD1; J gene: TRBJ1-2; CDR3 protein: CASSSTGFAGYTF; CDR3 DNA: TGTGCCAGCAGCTCGACAGGGTTTGCTGGCTACACCTTC
V gene: TRBV28; D gene: -; J gene: TRBJ1-2; CDR3 protein: CASSQGSGYGYTF; CDR3 DNA: TGTGCCAGCAGCCAGGGGTCGGGCTATGGCTACACCTTC
V gene: TRBV30; D gene: TRBD2; J gene: TRBJ2-1; CDR3 protein: CAWWTSGMIGSYNEQFF; CDR3 DNA: TGTGCCTGGTGGACTAGCGGGATGATAGGCTCCTACAATGAGCAGTTCTTC